This TCR beta chain was recorded in a study of blood T cell repertoires in COVID-19. The V gene's germline CDR1 is ENHRY and CDR2 SYGVKD. V shed 6 bases, J shed 2 bases, and the junction held 6 bases outside the gene matches. The CDR3 is 14 residues long. Only in-frame clones appear in the TCRdb table, and some are missing; sequencing was by immunoSEQ multiplex PCR. The table has 95,000 to 150,000 clones, around 79% seen once; the top ten hold about 2.3%. The receptor was derived from a man between 65 and 85 years old with acute or convalescent COVID-19. The source material was peripheral blood. This chain connects TRBV10-3 to TRBJ2-7, with 8 nucleotides matching TRBD1. The CDR3 sequence: CAISRTGLTYEQYF. The CDR3, as DNA: TGTGCCATCAGCCGGACAGGGCTCACCTACGAGCAGTACTTC.